This T cell receptor (beta chain) came from a study of Ad26.COV2.S vaccination and SARS-CoV-2 variants. This CDR3 region has 14 residues. V dropped 6 bases and J dropped 6; count of bases not matched to a gene: 7. Germline loops: CDR1 LNHNV, CDR2 YYDKDF (reference sequence). Treatment meaning: roughly 18 received Ad26.COV2.S at low or high dose, single or two shots; about 5 received placebo; per-sample allocation not given. Day 63 following the first vaccine or placebo injection was when the samples were taken. Using immunoSEQ multiplex PCR, the repertoire was profiled, and TCRdb retains in-frame clones only, with some absent. The table includes about 350,000 clones, 75% to 90% detected once.

The rearrangement links TRBV15 to TRBJ2-2; 7 bases are shared with TRBD1. This receptor was identified in a person between 18 and 60 years old who received the Ad26.COV2.S COVID-19 vaccine or a placebo. Sample: peripheral blood, taken in a trial of Ad26.COV2.S vaccine versus placebo. The CDR3 here is CATSSTGFSGELFF. CDR3 sequence (DNA): TGTGCCACCAGTTCGACAGGGTTCTCCGGGGAGCTGTTTTTT.